This T cell receptor beta chain was sequenced during a study of post-analysis software for immune sequencing data. Study details: Relapsing-remitting, secondary progressive and progressive-relapsing multiple sclerosis were all included among the disease courses.

Regarding the study as a whole: Samples made in the same batch grouped tightly together by F measure. Elevated frequency relative to controls characterized four or five TRBV segments in patients, TRBV5-6, TRBV5-1 and TRBV20-1 among them.

Unique molecular identifiers were present in the TCR beta cDNA libraries. TCRdb independently ran MiXCR on the PCR reads; one entry per CDR3 protein. Of some 690,000 distinct CDR3 sequences in the sample, around 64% were seen once. Trimming took off 4 bases at V and 8 bases at J, with 6 bases between the two ends. This CDR3 region has 10 residues. Germline V gene lookup returns CDR1 SQVTM and CDR2 ANQGSEA. In the case of this clonotype: Its antigen is not identified.

This TCR was sampled from a girl aged 2 to 10 with multiple sclerosis. The rearrangement links TRBV29-1 to TRBJ2-1, with D perhaps matching TRBD1 (6 bases). Sequenced sample: blood. This CDR3 reads CSVAGDEQFF. CDR3 DNA sequence: TGCAGCGTTGCAGGGGATGAGCAGTTCTTC.